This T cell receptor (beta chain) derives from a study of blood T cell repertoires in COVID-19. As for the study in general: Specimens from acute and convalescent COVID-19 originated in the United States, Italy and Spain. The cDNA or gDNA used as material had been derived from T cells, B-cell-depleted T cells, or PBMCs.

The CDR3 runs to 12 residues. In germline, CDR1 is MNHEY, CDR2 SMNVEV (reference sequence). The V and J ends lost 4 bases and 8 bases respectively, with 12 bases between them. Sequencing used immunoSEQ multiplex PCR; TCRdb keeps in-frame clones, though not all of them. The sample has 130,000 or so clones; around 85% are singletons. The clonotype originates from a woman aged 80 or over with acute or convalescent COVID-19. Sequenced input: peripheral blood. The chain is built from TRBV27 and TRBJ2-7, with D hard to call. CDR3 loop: CASSSSSMQQYF. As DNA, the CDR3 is TGTGCCAGCAGTTCTAGTAGTATGCAGCAGTACTTC.